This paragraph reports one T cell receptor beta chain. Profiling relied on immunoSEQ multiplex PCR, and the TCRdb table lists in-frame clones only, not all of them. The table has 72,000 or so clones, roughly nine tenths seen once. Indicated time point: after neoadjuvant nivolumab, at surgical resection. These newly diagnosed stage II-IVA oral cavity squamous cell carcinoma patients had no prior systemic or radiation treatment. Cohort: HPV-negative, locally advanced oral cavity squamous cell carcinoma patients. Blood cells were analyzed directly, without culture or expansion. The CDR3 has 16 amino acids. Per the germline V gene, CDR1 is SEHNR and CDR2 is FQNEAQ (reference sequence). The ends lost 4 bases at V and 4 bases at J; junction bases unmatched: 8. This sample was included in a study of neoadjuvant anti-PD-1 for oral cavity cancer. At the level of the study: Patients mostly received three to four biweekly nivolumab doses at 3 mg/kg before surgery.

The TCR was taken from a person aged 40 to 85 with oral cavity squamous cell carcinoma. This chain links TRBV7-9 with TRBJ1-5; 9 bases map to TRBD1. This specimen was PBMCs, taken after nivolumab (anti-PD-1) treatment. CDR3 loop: CASSSQDRGYNQPQHF. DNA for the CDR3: TGTGCCAGCAGCTCACAGGACAGGGGCTATAATCAGCCCCAGCATTTT. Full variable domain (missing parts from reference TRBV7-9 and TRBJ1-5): DTGVSQNPRHKITKRGQNVTFRCDPISEHNRLYWYRQTLGQGPEFLTYFQNEAQLEKSRLLSDRFSAERPKGSFSTLEIQRTEQGDSAMYLCASSSQDRGYNQPQHFGDGTRLSIL.